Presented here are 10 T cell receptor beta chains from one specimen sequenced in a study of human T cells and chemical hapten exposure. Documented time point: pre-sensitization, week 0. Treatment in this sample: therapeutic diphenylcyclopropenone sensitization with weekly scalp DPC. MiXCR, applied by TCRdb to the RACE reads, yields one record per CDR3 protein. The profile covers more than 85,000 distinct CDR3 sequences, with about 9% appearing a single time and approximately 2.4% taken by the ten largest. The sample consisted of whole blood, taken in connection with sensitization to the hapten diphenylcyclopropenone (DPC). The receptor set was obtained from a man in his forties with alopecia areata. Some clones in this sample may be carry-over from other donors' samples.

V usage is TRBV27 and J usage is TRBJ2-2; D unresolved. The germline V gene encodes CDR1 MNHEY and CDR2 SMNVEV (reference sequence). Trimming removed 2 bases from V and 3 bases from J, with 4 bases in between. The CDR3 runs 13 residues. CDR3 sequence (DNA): TGTGCCAGCAGTTTAATCTACACCGGGGAGCTGTTTTTT. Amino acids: CASSLIYTGELFF.

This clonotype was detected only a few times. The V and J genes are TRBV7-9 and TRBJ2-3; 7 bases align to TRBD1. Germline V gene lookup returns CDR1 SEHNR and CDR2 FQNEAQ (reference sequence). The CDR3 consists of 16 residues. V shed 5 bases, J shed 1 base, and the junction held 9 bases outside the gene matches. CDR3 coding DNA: TGTGCCAGCAGCAAAACCCAGGGACAGCGCACAGATACGCAGTATTTT. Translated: CASSKTQGQRTDTQYF.

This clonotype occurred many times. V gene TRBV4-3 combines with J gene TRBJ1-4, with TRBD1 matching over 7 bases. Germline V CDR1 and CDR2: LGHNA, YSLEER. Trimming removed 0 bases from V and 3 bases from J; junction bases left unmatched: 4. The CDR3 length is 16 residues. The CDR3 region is CASSQESGQANEKLFF. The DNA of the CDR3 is TGCGCCAGCAGCCAAGAGTCCGGACAGGCTAATGAAAAACTGTTTTTT.

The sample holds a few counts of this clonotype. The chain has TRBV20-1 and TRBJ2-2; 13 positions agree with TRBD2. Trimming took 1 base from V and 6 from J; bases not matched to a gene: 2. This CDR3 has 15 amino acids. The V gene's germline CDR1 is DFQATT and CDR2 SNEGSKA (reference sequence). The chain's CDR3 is CSARGGTSGAGELFF. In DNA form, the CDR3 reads TGCAGTGCTAGAGGTGGGACTAGCGGGGCCGGGGAGCTGTTTTTT.

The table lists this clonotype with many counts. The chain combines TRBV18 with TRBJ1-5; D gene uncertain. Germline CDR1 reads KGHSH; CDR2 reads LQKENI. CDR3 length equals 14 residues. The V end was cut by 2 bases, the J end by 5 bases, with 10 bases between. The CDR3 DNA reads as TGTGCCAGCTCACCAGTATGGGTAGATCAGCCCCAGCATTTT. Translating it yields CASSPVWVDQPQHF. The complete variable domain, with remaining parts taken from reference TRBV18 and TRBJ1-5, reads NAGVMQNPRHLVRRRGQEARLRCSPMKGHSHVYWYRQLPEEGLKFMVYLQKENIIDESGMPKERFSAEFPKEGPSILRIQQVVRGDSAAYFCASSPVWVDQPQHFGDGTRLSIL.

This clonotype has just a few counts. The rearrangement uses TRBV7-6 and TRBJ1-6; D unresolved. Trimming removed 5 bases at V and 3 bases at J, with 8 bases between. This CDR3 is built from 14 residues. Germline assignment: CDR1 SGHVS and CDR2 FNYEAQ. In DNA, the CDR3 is TGTGCCAGCAGCCGGGATTACTATAATTCACCCCTCCACTTT. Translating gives CASSRDYYNSPLHF.

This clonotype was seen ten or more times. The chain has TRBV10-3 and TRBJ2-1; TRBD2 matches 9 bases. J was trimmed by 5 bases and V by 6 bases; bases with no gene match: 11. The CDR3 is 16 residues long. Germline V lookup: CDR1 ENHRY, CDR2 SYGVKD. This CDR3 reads CAIRPIWTSEDNEQFF. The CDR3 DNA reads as TGTGCCATCAGGCCCATCTGGACTAGCGAGGACAATGAGCAGTTCTTC.

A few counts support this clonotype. CDR3 nucleotide sequence: TGTGCCAGCAGTGATCGGACAGGGTTGGAAAAACTGTTTTTT. Protein: CASSDRTGLEKLFF. The V gene is TRBV2, the J gene TRBJ1-4; 8 positions agree with TRBD1. This CDR3 is built from 14 residues. From germline, CDR1 is SNHLY and CDR2 FYNNEI. J was trimmed by 8 bases and V by 3 bases; bases with no gene match: 5.

As DNA, the CDR3 is TGTGCCAGCAGTTACCCAGCACCCGGGACTAGCGGGGATTTCTCCTACAATGAGCAGTTCTTC. As protein: CASSYPAPGTSGDFSYNEQFF. The genes are TRBV6-2 or TRBV6-3 and TRBJ2-1, with 13 positions matching TRBD2. CDR1 MNHEY and CDR2 SVGEGT come from the germline V gene. The junction had 13 bases not matched to a gene; V was cut back by 2 bases and J by 0 bases. The CDR3 has 21 amino acids.

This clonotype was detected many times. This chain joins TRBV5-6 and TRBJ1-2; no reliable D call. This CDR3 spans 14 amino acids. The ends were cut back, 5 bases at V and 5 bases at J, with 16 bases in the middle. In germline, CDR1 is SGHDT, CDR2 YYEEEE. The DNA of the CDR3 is TGTGCCAGCAGTCCGACGGCCGGAGGATATGGCTACACCTTC. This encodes CASSPTAGGYGYTF.